These 16 T cell receptor beta chains share one sample of origin, sequenced in a study of T cells in Graves' hyperthyroidism and ophthalmopathy. TCR beta CDR3 region amplification was performed from RNA transcripts. The study used the HTBI primer set for a first-round RT-PCR of the TCR CDR3. TCRdb reprocessed the multiplex PCR reads via MiXCR and lists one record per CDR3 protein. Of hundreds of thousands of distinct CDR3 sequences in the sample, just under 25% are singletons; the top ten hold around 70%. Material for sequencing was blood. The receptors were gathered from a man aged 50 to 60 with Graves' hyperthyroidism.

This clonotype was observed a handful of times. This chain uses TRBV3-1 with TRBJ1-1; no definite D call. Germline loops: CDR1 LGHDT, CDR2 YNNKEL (reference sequence). There are 13 residues in the CDR3. V lost 5 bases to trimming and J lost 2 bases, with 9 bases between them. As DNA, the CDR3 is TGTGCCAGCAGCACCGCCCGCAACACTGAAGCTTTCTTT. Translating it yields CASSTARNTEAFF. Together with reference TRBV3-1 and TRBJ1-1, the CDR3 gives the full variable domain: DTAVSQTPKYLVTQMGNDKSIKCEQNLGHDTMYWYKQDSKKFLKIMFSYNNKELIINETVPNRFSPKSPDKAHLNLHINSLELGDSAVYFCASSTARNTEAFFGQGTRLTVV.

This clonotype has only a few counts. V and J are TRBV11-2 and TRBJ2-5, with no clear D. The CDR3 is 13 amino acids. CDR1 is SGHAT, CDR2 FQNNGV, per germline. The V and J ends lost 0 bases and 5 bases respectively, with 7 bases between them. Here the CDR3 DNA reads TGTGCCAGCAGCTTAGAGCTCCGGGAGACCCAGTACTTC. Protein: CASSLELRETQYF.

The rearrangement joins TRBV5-1 to TRBJ2-5; 13 bases fit TRBD2. The length of the CDR3 is 16 residues. The V gene end was trimmed by 5 bases and the J gene end by 5 bases; junction bases not matched to a gene: 9. CDR1 is SGHRS, CDR2 YFSETQ, per germline. The CDR3 loop is CASSSGLAGDVETQYF. The CDR3 nucleotides are TGCGCCAGCAGTTCCGGACTAGCGGGAGATGTGGAGACCCAGTACTTC.

A single count supports this clonotype. Germline and junction disagree at one end, which may indicate a read error. The V call is TRBV5-1, the J call TRBJ2-1; TRBD1 aligns across 9 bases. The germline V gene has CDR1 SGHRS and CDR2 YFSETQ. The CDR3 is 13 residues long. The CDR3 protein is CASSSGQGNERFF. CDR3 in DNA: TGTGCCAGCAGCTCTGGACAGGGGAATGAGCGGTTCTTC.

As concerns this clonotype: The junction departs from germline at one end; a sequencing error may be responsible. This chain connects TRBV7-3 to TRBJ2-6; D might be TRBD2 (6 bases). Germline CDR1 and CDR2: SGHTA and FQGTGA. The CDR3 loop spans 18 amino acids. CDR3 bases: TGTGCCAGCGGCTTAAAACTCCCCGGGAGCTCTGGGGCCAACGTCCTGACTTTC. Protein product: CASGLKLPGSSGANVLTF.

The chain couples TRBV4-1 to TRBJ1-2; no definite D call. The CDR3 loop spans 14 amino acids. Trimming removed 0 bases at V and 4 bases at J, with 9 bases between. Germline CDR1 is MGHRA and CDR2 is YSYEKL. CDR3 in DNA: TGCGCCAGCAGCCAAGATGAGGGAGGCTATGGCTACACCTTC. Its protein product is CASSQDEGGYGYTF.

The chain carries TRBV3-1 and TRBJ2-7; D is uncertain. The CDR3 covers 11 residues. Germline CDR1 reads LGHDT; CDR2 reads YNNKEL (reference sequence). Trimming stripped 3 bases from V and 5 bases from J, with 5 bases between. The CDR3 is CASSHLHEQYF. In DNA, the CDR3 is TGTGCCAGCAGCCACCTCCACGAGCAGTACTTC.

This clonotype was counted only a few times. The chain links TRBV3-1 to TRBJ2-2; TRBD1 matches at 9 bases. CDR3 length equals 14 residues. Germline CDR1 reads LGHDT; CDR2 reads YNNKEL (reference sequence). Trimming removed 5 bases from V and 5 bases from J; junction bases left unmatched: 3. The CDR3, as DNA: TGTGCCAGCAGCTGGACAGGGGTGACCGGGGAGCTGTTTTTT. Translated, it gives CASSWTGVTGELFF.

Worth noting for this clonotype: At one of its ends the junction is not consistent with the germline gene, which may arise from a read error. The rearrangement links TRBV10-2 to TRBJ2-1, with 8 nucleotides matching TRBD2. CDR1 WSHSY and CDR2 SAAADI come from the germline V gene. The CDR3 has 14 residues. CDR3 sequence reads: CASTEREKGYEQFF. DNA of the CDR3: TGCGCCAGCACTGAGCGGGAGAAGGGGTATGAGCAGTTCTTC.

DNA for the CDR3: TGTGCCAGCAGTTACTCGGGTTACTCAGAAACCCAGTACTTC. This encodes CASSYSGYSETQYF. The chain employs TRBV6-6 and TRBJ2-5, with D unresolved. CDR1 is MNHNY, CDR2 SVGAGI, per germline (reference sequence). There are 14 residues in the CDR3. Trimming cost V 0 bases and J 8 bases, with 13 bases left between them.

In its sample, this clonotype was seen many times. An end of the junction does not agree with germline; a read error may underlie this. The chain carries TRBV5-5 and TRBJ2-1; D not certain. The CDR3 loop spans 15 amino acids. CDR1 is SGHKS and CDR2 is YYEKEE in the germline V gene (reference sequence). In nucleotides, the CDR3 is TGTGCCAGCAGCTTGGCCGGAAGCTCCTACAGTGAGCAGTTCTTC. Translation: CASSLAGSSYSEQFF. The complete variable domain, with remaining parts taken from reference TRBV5-5 and TRBJ2-1, reads DAGVTQSPTHLIKTRGQQVTLRCSPISGHKSVSWYQQVLGQGPQFIFQYYEKEERGRGNFPDRFSARQFPNYSSELNVNALLLGDSALYLCASSLAGSSYSEQFFGPGTRLTVL.

The chain has TRBV27 and TRBJ2-3; TRBD1 matches 8 bases. The ends lost 10 bases at V and 1 base at J; junction bases unmatched: 7. This CDR3 has 14 amino acids. The germline CDR1 and CDR2 sequences are MNHEY and SMNVEV (reference sequence). CDR3 in DNA: TGTGCCACTCCCAGGGGGCGAGGCACAGATACGCAGTATTTT. Translating gives CATPRGRGTDTQYF.

In this sample, this clonotype turned up a few times. The CDR3 sequence: CAISESIGLAGDEQYF. CDR3 nucleotide sequence: TGTGCCATCAGTGAGTCGATAGGACTAGCGGGAGACGAGCAGTACTTC. The chain is built from TRBV10-3 and TRBJ2-7; 13 positions match TRBD2. The CDR3 is made up of 16 amino acids. CDR1 is ENHRY and CDR2 is SYGVKD in the germline V gene. J lost 5 bases, V lost 0 bases, and 4 bases had no gene match.

This clonotype was seen only a few times. This rearrangement joins TRBV18 to TRBJ1-4, with unresolved D. This CDR3 spans 13 amino acids. V lost 3 bases to trimming and J lost 6 bases, with 8 bases between them. CDR1 KGHSH and CDR2 LQKENI come from the germline V gene. CDR3 nucleotide sequence: TGTGCCAGCTCACCCGCCAGTGATGAAAAACTGTTTTTT. It specifies CASSPASDEKLFF.

To note about this clonotype: Mismatch with germline at one junction end may stem from a read error. The chain has TRBV27 and TRBJ2-2; the D gene is possibly TRBD1 (5 bases). The CDR3 has 15 residues. CDR1 is MNHEY, CDR2 SMNVEV, per germline (reference sequence). The CDR3 spells CTSSLSRENTGELFF. CDR3 bases: TGTACCAGCAGTTTGTCCAGGGAGAACACCGGGGAGCTGTTTTTT.

The chain recombines TRBV11-2 with TRBJ2-5; TRBD2 matches at 10 bases. The CDR3 contains 15 residues. The V segment lost 5 bases and the J segment 2 bases; nucleotides outside the gene matches: 5. Germline-derived CDR1 and CDR2 are SGHAT and FQNNGV. The CDR3 bases are TGTGCCAGCAGCAGACTAGCGGGTAGACAAGAGACCCAGTACTTC. Protein: CASSRLAGRQETQYF.